These T cell receptor beta chains were read from a single sample in a study of T cells in Graves' hyperthyroidism and ophthalmopathy. TCRdb itself ran the multiplex PCR reads through MiXCR, one entry per CDR3 protein. This table has roughly 700,000 distinct CDR3 sequences, 12% to 15% appearing once. Material for sequencing was blood. The receptors stem from a woman younger than 35 with Graves' hyperthyroidism. Each CDR3 is given with its conserved first and last residue. D genes are given only for firm matches. Rows give clone size only sometimes, using once, few, many, or a class for an expanded clone.

>many|TRBJ2-1|TRBV7-2|-
CASSPRKGGSFNEQFF
TGTGCCAGCAGCCCTAGAAAGGGAGGCTCTTTCAATGAGCAGTTCTTC
>-|TRBJ1-2|TRBV5-1|TRBD1
CASSLEGGFRWGYTF
TGCGCCAGCAGCCTGGAAGGGGGCTTCAGGTGGGGCTACACCTTC
>many|TRBJ2-3|TRBV15|TRBD2
CATSRASGMADTQYF
TGTGCCACCAGCAGAGCTAGCGGGATGGCAGATACGCAGTATTTT
>-|TRBJ1-5|TRBV12-3/TRBV12-4|-
CASSLSGLHLYSNQPQHF
TGTGCCAGCAGTTTATCAGGATTACACCTATATAGCAATCAGCCCCAGCATTTT
>many|TRBJ2-1|TRBV20-1|-
CSAPRDFYNEQFF
TGCAGTGCTCCCCGGGACTTCTACAATGAGCAGTTCTTC
>-|TRBJ1-1|TRBV7-9|-
CASSANRGLNTEAFF
TGTGCCAGCAGCGCGAACCGTGGACTGAACACTGAAGCTTTCTTT
>many|TRBJ1-6|TRBV5-5|TRBD1
CASSFSPTGSSPLHF
TGTGCCAGCAGCTTTTCCCCGACAGGGAGCTCACCCCTCCACTTT
>few|TRBJ2-1|TRBV2|TRBD2
CASRWGLADNEQFF
TGTGCCAGCAGGTGGGGACTAGCGGACAATGAGCAGTTCTTC
>few|TRBJ2-1|TRBV20-1|TRBD2
CSALTSGRNRTYNEQFF
TGCAGTGCTCTGACTAGCGGGAGGAACCGGACCTACAATGAGCAGTTCTTC
>many|TRBJ2-7|TRBV7-9|TRBD2
CASSLGARRERGEQYF
TGTGCCAGCAGCTTAGGGGCTCGGCGGGAGAGGGGCGAGCAGTACTTC
>few|TRBJ2-2|TRBV5-4|-
CASSFGDNSNTGELFF
TGTGCCAGCAGCTTCGGGGACAACTCGAACACCGGGGAGCTGTTTTTT
>many|TRBJ2-7|TRBV2|-
CASSDSTQSSYEQYF
TGTGCCAGCAGTGATTCTACTCAAAGCTCCTACGAGCAGTACTTC
>many|TRBJ2-7|TRBV11-2|TRBD1
CASSSLYRGDYEQYF
TGTGCCAGCAGCTCCCTTTACAGGGGAGACTACGAGCAGTACTTC
>few|TRBJ2-5|TRBV10-3|TRBD2
CAIGEKTSGGTQYF
TGTGCCATCGGGGAAAAGACTAGCGGGGGTACCCAGTACTTC
>many|TRBJ2-7|TRBV2|-
CASRAYPYEQYF
TGTGCCAGCAGGGCCTACCCATACGAGCAGTACTTC
>-|TRBJ1-6|TRBV20-1|-
CSARVYRAGAEYSPLHF
TGCAGTGCTAGAGTATACCGGGCAGGGGCCGAATATTCACCCCTCCACTTT
>-|TRBJ2-5|TRBV3-1|-
CASNQSEETQYF
TGTGCCAGCAACCAAAGCGAAGAGACCCAGTACTTC
>few|TRBJ2-3|TRBV5-1|-
CASSLGPGQTQYF
TGCGCCAGCAGCCTCGGGCCTGGTCAGACGCAGTATTTT
>-|TRBJ2-1|TRBV12-3/TRBV12-4|-
CASANSPYNEQFF
TGTGCCAGCGCCAACAGCCCCTACAATGAGCAGTTCTTC
>many|TRBJ2-7|TRBV28|TRBD1
CASRPGGSRNEQYF
TGTGCCAGCAGGCCAGGGGGATCTCGAAACGAGCAGTACTTC
>few|TRBJ2-1|TRBV6-1|TRBD2
CASTPGLAGVVFF
TGTGCCAGCACCCCGGGACTAGCGGGAGTGGTGTTCTTC
>-|TRBJ2-4|TRBV6-1|TRBD1
CASRAGGKNIQYF
TGTGCCAGCAGAGCAGGGGGCAAAAACATTCAGTACTTC
>many|TRBJ2-7|TRBV30|TRBD1
CAWIGQGAYEQYF
TGTGCCTGGATAGGACAGGGCGCCTACGAGCAGTACTTC
>-|TRBJ2-1|TRBV10-1|TRBD2
CASSIFPKTSGNYNEQFF
TGCGCCAGCAGTATCTTTCCGAAGACTAGCGGGAACTACAATGAGCAGTTCTTC
>-|TRBJ1-1|TRBV28|TRBD1
CASSLGTGPVNTEAFF
TGTGCCAGCAGTTTAGGGACAGGGCCCGTGAACACTGAAGCTTTCTTT
>many|TRBJ2-2|TRBV12-3/TRBV12-4|-
CASSFREDTGELFF
TGTGCCAGCAGTTTCAGGGAAGACACCGGGGAGCTGTTTTTT
>many|TRBJ2-1|TRBV7-9|TRBD2
CASSFFSGTSGTGRYGKQFF
TGTGCCAGCAGCTTTTTTTCGGGGACTAGCGGGACCGGCCGATATGGGAAGCAGTTCTTC
>few|TRBJ2-7|TRBV5-4|-
CASRHELGAWGEQYF
TGTGCCAGCAGACACGAGTTGGGGGCCTGGGGGGAGCAGTACTTC
>many|TRBJ2-7|TRBV5-6|TRBD2
CASSLLTSGTLHEQYF
TGTGCCAGCAGCCTCCTGACTAGCGGGACCCTACACGAGCAGTACTTC
>many|TRBJ2-7|TRBV29-1|-
CSVEGTRGGSYEQYF
TGCAGCGTTGAAGGAACTCGGGGTGGCTCCTACGAGCAGTACTTC
>-|TRBJ2-7|TRBV19|TRBD2
CASSNIGRSYEQYF
TGTGCCAGTAGTAATATCGGGAGGTCCTACGAGCAGTACTTC
>-|TRBJ2-1|TRBV27|-
CASSLGSSSNEQFF
TGTGCCAGCAGTTTGGGGTCGTCCTCCAATGAGCAGTTCTTC
>-|TRBJ1-5|TRBV6-1|TRBD1
CASSETGASSAQHF
TGTGCCAGCAGTGAGACAGGGGCCTCCTCGGCCCAGCATTTT
>-|TRBJ2-7|TRBV27|-
CASSPLRVHEQYF
TGTGCCAGCAGTCCCCTCCGAGTCCACGAGCAGTACTTC
>-|TRBJ2-7|TRBV20-1|-
CSARGMGHIYEQYF
TGCAGTGCTAGAGGGATGGGACACATCTACGAGCAGTACTTC
>many|TRBJ2-5|TRBV7-2|TRBD1
CASSLARGRETQYF
TGTGCCAGCAGCTTAGCCAGGGGGCGAGAGACCCAGTACTTC
>-|TRBJ2-2|TRBV28|TRBD2
CASSWGLSGTGELFF
TGTGCCAGCAGCTGGGGACTTAGCGGGACCGGGGAGCTGTTTTTT
>many|TRBJ2-2|TRBV6-1|-
CASGIDRNTGELFF
TGTGCCAGCGGGATCGACAGGAACACCGGGGAGCTGTTTTTT
>-|TRBJ1-5|TRBV5-1|-
CASGLEGGNNQPQHF
TGCGCCAGCGGCTTGGAAGGTGGGAACAATCAGCCCCAGCATTTT
>many|TRBJ2-5|TRBV2|TRBD2
CASNRVAGGQETQYF
TGTGCCAGCAATAGAGTAGCGGGAGGGCAAGAGACCCAGTACTTC
>few|TRBJ2-7|TRBV30|-
CAWMGESSYEQYF
TGTGCCTGGATGGGGGAGAGCTCCTACGAGCAGTACTTC
>-|TRBJ2-1|TRBV4-3|TRBD2
CASSRGLAGVGEQFF
TGCGCCAGCAGCCGCGGACTAGCGGGAGTGGGTGAGCAGTTCTTC
>-|TRBJ2-2|TRBV5-1|-
CASSPGVTGELFF
TGCGCCAGCAGCCCAGGGGTCACCGGGGAGCTGTTTTTT
>many|TRBJ2-7|TRBV30|-
CAWSPEPREKQYF
TGTGCCTGGAGTCCGGAACCTAGGGAAAAGCAGTACTTC
>many|TRBJ1-1|TRBV27|-
CASSLMRLNTEAFF
TGTGCCAGCAGTTTAATGAGGCTGAACACTGAAGCTTTCTTT
>-|TRBJ1-2|TRBV12-3/TRBV12-4|-
CASSNGGSGYTF
TGTGCCAGCAGTAACGGTGGGAGTGGCTACACCTTC
>-|TRBJ1-2|TRBV7-2|-
CASSDRIAGSTGYTF
TGTGCCAGCAGCGACAGAATCGCAGGGTCTACCGGCTACACCTTC
>few|TRBJ2-5|TRBV14|-
CASSQDAYQETQYF
TGTGCCAGCAGCCAGGACGCGTACCAAGAGACCCAGTACTTC
>-|TRBJ2-7|TRBV30|-
CAWARTRKLHEQYF
TGTGCCTGGGCCCGGACGCGGAAACTCCACGAGCAGTACTTC
>many|TRBJ2-3|TRBV12-3/TRBV12-4|TRBD2
CASRSRDYQHTDTQYF
TGTGCCAGCAGATCAAGGGACTACCAACACACAGATACGCAGTATTTT